This T cell receptor beta chain appears in the sequencing data of a study of blood T cell repertoires in COVID-19. For the study at large: Acute and convalescent COVID-19 specimens originated in the United States, Italy and Spain. PBMCs, B-cell-depleted T cells, or T cells provided the cDNA or gDNA that made up the material.

J lost 9 bases, V lost 4 bases, and 6 bases had no gene match. CDR1 and CDR2 from the germline V gene are LNHDA and SQIVND (reference sequence). This CDR3 contains 13 residues. Sequencing was performed with immunoSEQ multiplex PCR; in TCRdb, only in-frame clones are kept and a portion is missing. The sample includes around 290,000 clones, roughly 92% of them seen just once. This clonotype was sampled from a woman aged 25-40 years with COVID-19, enrolled during active disease. Sequencing was performed on peripheral blood. The rearrangement joins TRBV19 to TRBJ1-5; 7 positions agree with TRBD1. In DNA form, the CDR3 reads TGTGCCAGTAGTACTTCGACAGGGATGCCCCAGCATTTT. Its protein is CASSTSTGMPQHF.